There are a few counts of the clone carrying this T cell receptor beta chain. Antigen unknown. TCRdb re-derived calls from the 5' RACE reads in MiXCR, one entry per CDR3 protein. The repertoire holds 1.5 million to 2 million distinct CDR3 sequences, with less than 35% as singletons. The data stem from a study of identical twins. Study-wide points: Out-of-frame alpha sequences common to twins exhibited a surplus of low generation probability. The models systematically underestimated how much out-of-frame TCR alpha was shared in monozygotic twins. The study reached conclusions through statistical analysis that was cross-sectional, not following the same donors.

Germline CDR1 ENHRY, CDR2 SYGVKD. Trimming pared 4 bases from V and 1 base from J, leaving 10 bases between. The CDR3 consists of 15 residues. This TCR came from a newborn girl in good health. The source material was cord blood. The chain combines TRBV10-3 with TRBJ2-2; D is undetermined. The CDR3 DNA reads as TGTGCCATCAGTGGGGTCTACTTGAACACCGGGGAGCTGTTTTTT. This gives the protein CAISGVYLNTGELFF.